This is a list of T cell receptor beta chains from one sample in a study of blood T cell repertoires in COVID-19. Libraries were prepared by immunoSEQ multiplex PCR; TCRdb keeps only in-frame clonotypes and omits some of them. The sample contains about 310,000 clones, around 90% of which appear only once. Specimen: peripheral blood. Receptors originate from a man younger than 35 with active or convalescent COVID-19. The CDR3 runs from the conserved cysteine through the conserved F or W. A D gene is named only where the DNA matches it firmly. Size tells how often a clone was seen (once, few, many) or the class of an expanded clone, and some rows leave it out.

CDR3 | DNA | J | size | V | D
CASSDSYNEQFF | TGTGCCAGCAGCGACAGCTACAATGAGCAGTTCTTC | TRBJ2-1 | NA | TRBV12-3/TRBV12-4 | NA
CASSERGTGSSAQYF | TGTGCCAGCAGTGAACGGGGGACAGGGTCTTCCGCCCAGTACTTC | TRBJ2-5 | NA | TRBV6-1 | TRBD1
CASSLGGIKTDTQYF | TGTGCCAGCAGCTTAGGCGGGATTAAAACAGATACGCAGTATTTT | TRBJ2-3 | NA | TRBV11-2 | NA
CASSLAGATDTQYF | TGTGCCAGCAGCTTAGCGGGAGCGACAGATACGCAGTATTTT | TRBJ2-3 | NA | TRBV7-6 | NA
CASSLIGGEAFF | TGTGCCAGCAGCTTAATAGGGGGTGAAGCTTTCTTT | TRBJ1-1 | NA | TRBV11-3 | NA
CASKDRGAYGYTF | TGTGCCAGTAAGGACAGGGGGGCCTATGGCTACACCTTC | TRBJ1-2 | NA | TRBV6-5 | TRBD1
CASRLTGATNEKLFF | TGTGCCAGCAGACTCACAGGGGCAACTAATGAAAAACTGTTTTTT | TRBJ1-4 | once | TRBV28 | TRBD1
CASSGGVQAYEQYF | TGTGCCAGCAGCGGAGGTGTCCAAGCCTACGAGCAGTACTTC | TRBJ2-7 | NA | TRBV5-4 | NA
CASSLLAGPYEQYF | TGTGCCAGCAGCTTACTAGCGGGACCCTACGAGCAGTACTTC | TRBJ2-7 | NA | TRBV2 | TRBD2
CASSSRLAGVGNEQFF | TGTGCCAGCAGCTCCAGACTAGCGGGAGTAGGTAATGAGCAGTTCTTC | TRBJ2-1 | NA | TRBV7-9 | TRBD2
CASSEDRESSPLHF | TGTGCCAGCAGTGAAGACAGGGAGAGTTCACCCCTCCACTTT | TRBJ1-6 | NA | TRBV25-1 | TRBD1
CASRSGDSTYGYTF | TGTGCCAGCAGGAGTGGGGACAGCACCTATGGCTACACCTTC | TRBJ1-2 | NA | TRBV28 | TRBD1
CASSYPAGGPNTEAFF | TGTGCCAGCAGTTACCCCGCGGGGGGGCCGAACACTGAAGCTTTCTTT | TRBJ1-1 | NA | TRBV6-5 | NA
CASSLSAGPNSPLHF | TGTGCCAGCAGTTTATCGGCAGGGCCTAATTCACCCCTCCACTTT | TRBJ1-6 | NA | TRBV27 | NA
CASSPTSADTQYF | TGTGCCAGCAGCCCAACTAGCGCAGATACGCAGTATTTT | TRBJ2-3 | NA | TRBV28 | TRBD2
CASSQDWAGINNEQFF | TGCGCCAGCAGCCAAGATTGGGCAGGGATTAACAATGAGCAGTTCTTC | TRBJ2-1 | NA | TRBV4-3 | NA
CASSYRGMETQYF | TGTGCCAGCAGTTACAGGGGTATGGAGACCCAGTACTTC | TRBJ2-5 | NA | TRBV6-6 | NA
CASSPRRVAGVEQYF | TGTGCCAGCAGCCCCCGGAGGGTAGCGGGAGTCGAGCAGTACTTC | TRBJ2-7 | NA | TRBV11-1 | TRBD2
CASSYGLRTGGDGYTF | TGCGCCAGCAGCTATGGACTTCGGACAGGGGGCGATGGCTACACCTTC | TRBJ1-2 | once | TRBV5-1 | TRBD1
CASSQDRANTEAFF | TGCGCCAGCAGCCAGGACAGGGCGAACACTGAAGCTTTCTTT | TRBJ1-1 | once | TRBV4-3 | TRBD1
CASSSRDRGREYGYTF | TGTGCCAGCAGCTCCCGGGACAGGGGGCGCGAATATGGCTACACCTTC | TRBJ1-2 | few | TRBV7-8 | TRBD1
CASSPDREGYTF | TGTGCCAGCTCACCCGACAGGGAGGGCTACACCTTC | TRBJ1-2 | NA | TRBV18 | TRBD1
CASSASSSGRAGETQYF | TGTGCCAGCAGCGCCTCGTCTAGCGGGAGGGCTGGAGAGACCCAGTACTTC | TRBJ2-5 | NA | TRBV7-8 | TRBD2
CASSPMVSGQGVTEQYF | TGTGCCAGCTCACCAATGGTTTCCGGACAGGGGGTCACCGAGCAGTACTTC | TRBJ2-7 | NA | TRBV18 | TRBD1
CASRGSGNYNEQFF | TGTGCCAGTCGAGGCAGCGGGAACTACAATGAGCAGTTCTTC | TRBJ2-1 | NA | TRBV7-2 | TRBD2
CASSILAGGSYEQYF | TGTGCCAGCAGCATACTAGCGGGAGGTTCGTACGAGCAGTACTTC | TRBJ2-7 | NA | TRBV6-2/TRBV6-3 | TRBD2
CASSSTGADTEAFF | TGTGCCAGCAGCTCCACAGGGGCGGACACTGAAGCTTTCTTT | TRBJ1-1 | NA | TRBV7-9 | TRBD1
CASSRGTGLDSPLHF | TGTGCCAGCAGCCGGGGGACAGGGTTGGATTCACCCCTCCACTTT | TRBJ1-6 | few | TRBV5-4 | TRBD1
CASSFNSYEQYF | TGCGCCAGCAGCTTCAACTCCTACGAGCAGTACTTC | TRBJ2-7 | NA | TRBV5-1 | NA
CASSMSDRGTGELFF | TGTGCCAGTAGTATGTCAGACAGGGGCACCGGGGAGCTGTTTTTT | TRBJ2-2 | NA | TRBV19 | TRBD1
CASSLGWQGGNTIYF | TGTGCCAGCAGCTTAGGTTGGCAGGGCGGAAACACCATATATTTT | TRBJ1-3 | NA | TRBV7-2 | NA
CASSPQGVQPQHF | TGTGCCAGCTCACCACAGGGGGTTCAGCCCCAGCATTTT | TRBJ1-5 | NA | TRBV18 | NA
CASSLLAGSNSPLHF | TGTGCCAGCAGCTTACTCGCGGGTAGCAATTCACCCCTCCACTTT | TRBJ1-6 | once | TRBV7-9 | NA
CASSPGVGLANEQFF | TGTGCCAGTAGCCCAGGCGTGGGACTAGCGAATGAGCAGTTCTTC | TRBJ2-1 | NA | TRBV19 | TRBD2
CASSSISTRIRGGGYTF | TGTGCCAGCAGTTCTATCTCGACCCGAATAAGGGGGGGTGGCTACACCTTC | TRBJ1-2 | NA | TRBV27 | NA
CASSNWGTGNTEAFF | TGCGCCAGCAGCAACTGGGGGACAGGGAATACTGAAGCTTTCTTT | TRBJ1-1 | NA | TRBV5-1 | TRBD1
CASSYGGFETGELFF | TGTGCCAGCAGTTATGGGGGGTTCGAAACCGGGGAGCTGTTTTTT | TRBJ2-2 | NA | TRBV6-2/TRBV6-3 | NA
CASSEEMTTETQYF | TGTGCCAGCAGTGAAGAAATGACAACGGAGACCCAGTACTTC | TRBJ2-5 | NA | TRBV2 | NA
CSVVSFGAGLEQYF | TGCAGCGTTGTCTCTTTTGGGGCAGGGCTCGAGCAGTACTTC | TRBJ2-7 | NA | TRBV29-1 | NA
CASSELRKVSGNTIYF | TGTGCCAGCAGTGAATTGCGGAAGGTATCGGGAAACACCATATATTTT | TRBJ1-3 | NA | TRBV25-1 | NA
CASSLKTGRDEKLFF | TGTGCCAGCAGTCTTAAGACAGGGCGTGATGAAAAACTGTTTTTT | TRBJ1-4 | few | TRBV6-6 | TRBD1
CASSLGGNYGYTF | TGTGCCAGCAGTTTGGGAGGGAACTATGGCTACACCTTC | TRBJ1-2 | once | TRBV28 | NA
CAISDVSGGSYEQYF | TGTGCCATCAGTGATGTTAGCGGGGGCAGCTACGAGCAGTACTTC | TRBJ2-7 | NA | TRBV10-3 | TRBD2
CASSSLGPLAAYNEQFF | TGTGCCAGCAGCTCCCTGGGGCCCCTAGCGGCCTACAATGAGCAGTTCTTC | TRBJ2-1 | NA | TRBV7-2 | TRBD2
CATSDPTGSGDTQYF | TGTGCCACCAGTGACCCGACAGGGTCCGGAGATACGCAGTATTTT | TRBJ2-3 | NA | TRBV24-1 | TRBD1
CASSRSGQGVRETQYF | TGTGCCAGCAGCCGTTCGGGACAGGGTGTTCGAGAGACCCAGTACTTC | TRBJ2-5 | NA | TRBV4-2 | TRBD1
CASSRGTSGSYEQYF | TGTGCCAGCAGCCGGGGGACTAGCGGGAGCTACGAGCAGTACTTC | TRBJ2-7 | NA | TRBV7-6 | TRBD2
CASSQDNGGPYNEQFF | TGCGCCAGCAGCCAAGATAACGGGGGGCCCTACAATGAGCAGTTCTTC | TRBJ2-1 | NA | TRBV4-1 | NA
CASSLDSGGAGGLDEQFF | TGTGCCAGCAGCTTAGATAGTGGGGGAGCGGGAGGACTCGATGAGCAGTTCTTC | TRBJ2-1 | NA | TRBV11-3 | TRBD2
CASRVRQGALYQETQYF | TGTGCCAGCAGGGTTCGGCAGGGGGCATTGTACCAAGAGACCCAGTACTTC | TRBJ2-5 | NA | TRBV5-6 | TRBD1
CSVVRTGGYEQYF | TGCAGCGTTGTCCGGACCGGGGGCTACGAGCAGTACTTC | TRBJ2-7 | NA | TRBV29-1 | NA
CASSVGGLAFAEQFF | TGTGCCAGCAGCGTAGGTGGACTAGCGTTTGCTGAGCAGTTCTTC | TRBJ2-1 | NA | TRBV9 | TRBD2
CASEGSGQPQHF | TGTGCCAGCGAGGGATCGGGGCAGCCCCAGCATTTT | TRBJ1-5 | NA | TRBV7-9 | NA
CASSVVPAGIIRNEQFF | TGTGCCAGCAGCGTAGTCCCAGCGGGAATTATAAGGAATGAGCAGTTCTTC | TRBJ2-1 | NA | TRBV9 | TRBD2